The entry below gives a single TCR beta chain sequence along with its context. This clonotype appeared many times. The antigen it binds to is not known. Base qualities are missing; no much larger clone stands one base away. Sequencing was performed on an Illumina NovaSeq 6000. TCR cDNA was synthesized by 5'RACE template switching, which introduced a universal primer site and unique molecular identifiers. cDNA synthesis was primed from both the TCR alpha and TCR beta constant segments. Two PCR steps were used to amplify libraries, with sample barcodes and sequencing adapters being added in the second step. Sequencing of the libraries was done on either Illumina HiSeq 2500 (2x100 bp) or NovaSeq (2x150 bp). The original methods were these. Reads were demultiplexed and collapsed into UMI consensus sequences with MIGEC, and V(D)J alignment was performed with MiXCR. Vaccine-responding clonotypes were defined with edgeR using replicate PBMC samples, requiring FDR below 0.01 and a log2 fold change above 5 up to day 15. Bulk clonotypes were assigned CD4 or CD8 identity according to which sequenced CD4 or CD8 repertoire held them at higher abundance. TCRdb took the public reads, trimmed them with fastp at Q25, ran MiXCR for clone calling and kept in-frame beta chains. Every CDR3 protein is listed once, alongside the most common genes and DNA of its rows. It is TCRdb's table, rather than the study itself, that gives the V and J calls and clone size. The sample includes some 250,000 distinct CDR3 sequences, with more than 3.5% observed a single time. The biggest ten clones account for around 19% of the sample.

The treatment or condition tag for this specimen amounts to: live attenuated yellow fever vaccine strain. At each blood-draw timepoint, two biological replicates of bulk PBMCs were obtained. A standard Ficoll-Paque protocol was used to isolate PBMCs from peripheral blood. TriZol was used to extract RNA from bulk PBMCs, from CD4 and CD8 fractions, and from dextramer-positive and dextramer-negative fractions. The data were taken from a study of T cells after yellow fever vaccination (dated by TCRdb to about 2019). Study-wide context: Libraries from fractions with low cell numbers were prepared with the SMART-Seq v4 Ultra Low Input RNA kit. Two healthy male donors, one aged 18 to 30 and one aged 30 to 40 years, were included in the cohort. Blood samples were taken at several timepoints before and after primary and secondary immunization, and bulk PBMC replicates and cell subsets were isolated. Bulk TCR alpha and beta repertoires were sequenced longitudinally to track T-cell clones before and after primary and booster YFV17D yellow fever vaccination. General findings and caveats noted by the study authors: Only a couple of donors were included in the study, so the extent to which the findings can be generalized is limited. Most clones expanded after primary vaccination (approximately 96% of CD4 and roughly 91% of CD8) were re-detected after the booster, suggesting that broad memory maintenance occurred. The secondary T-cell response was weaker than the primary response but faster, peaking on day 5 instead of day 15. Computational filtering was needed because FACS-sorted repertoires could contain abundant contaminating clonotypes from the bulk population. A small fraction of clonotypes showed up in both the CD4 and CD8 compartments, probably as a result of convergent recombination.

The specimen was PBMCs, collected 15 days after the yellow fever booster vaccination. This TCR was sampled from a young man who received the YFV17D yellow fever vaccine.

The nucleotides read TGCAGTGCCCGGGGGACAGTGCGGGGCACAGATACGCAGTATTTT. The resulting protein is CSARGTVRGTDTQYF. Here the chain combines TRBV20-1 and TRBJ2-3; TRBD1 is a possible D gene, resting on 7 matching bases. CDR1 and CDR2, looked up from the germline V gene (reference sequence), are DFQATT and SNEGSKA. The CDR3 numbers 15 residues from cysteine through phenylalanine. The sequence is cut down to CDR3 DNA, 45 bases in frame from base 1. Cut back by 6 bases and 1 base, the V and J ends lie 17 bases apart.